This T cell receptor (beta chain) was captured in a study of T-cell reconstitution after alpha-beta-depleted transplantation in children. Preparation of the TCRbeta library was carried out with unique molecular identifiers. MiXCR, run by TCRdb on the PCR reads, gives a single entry per CDR3 protein. The data contain some 340,000 distinct CDR3 sequences, approximately 10% of them singletons. V lost 5 bases and J lost 4, with 12 bases in between. Looked up from germline, CDR1 is MDHEN and CDR2 is SYDVKM. The CDR3 spans 14 residues. The TCR sequence derives from a human donor who donated a stem cell graft to a child with acute lymphoblastic leukemia. The source was PBMCs from the stem cell graft donor, collected from the stem cell graft. The rearrangement joins TRBV28 to TRBJ1-5, with unresolved D. This chain's CDR3 is CASSPFRKNQPQHF. In DNA form, the CDR3 reads TGTGCCAGCAGTCCGTTTCGCAAAAATCAGCCCCAGCATTTT. The entire variable domain, with the rest obtained from reference TRBV28 and TRBJ1-5, is as follows: DVKVTQSSRYLVKRTGEKVFLECVQDMDHENMFWYRQDPGLGLRLIYFSYDVKMKEKGDIPEGYSVSREKKERFSLILESASTNQTSMYLCASSPFRKNQPQHFGDGTRLSIL.